The entry below gives a single TCR beta chain sequence along with its context. This clonotype occurred many times. Its cognate antigen has yet to be identified. The sample holds no much larger clone one base away, and base qualities are not on file. The data were obtained in a study listed by TCRdb under 2016. V is cut back by 5 bases and J by 0 bases, with 9 bases in the junction unmatched. According to the germline V gene, CDR1 reads SGHRS and CDR2 reads YFSETQ. The CDR3 contains 18 residues, cysteine and phenylalanine counted. Of all the DNA, just the CDR3 is kept, 54 bases in frame from base 1. The method was RT-PCR. Data came from an Illumina MiSeq. TCRdb reprocessed the public reads (quality trimming at Q25 with fastp, clone calling with MiXCR) and kept in-frame beta chains. Each CDR3 protein gets just one entry, which takes the most common genes and DNA from the rows behind it. For this sample the table gives about 680,000 distinct CDR3 sequences, of which approximately 15% were detected only once. Together, the top ten hold about 3.9% of the sample.

The chain links TRBV5-1 with TRBJ2-2, and 11 bases in between align with TRBD2. The sequenced material came from memory CD4+ T cells from blood. The clonotype originates from a female donor in good health, serving as a healthy control. CDR3 sequence: CASRRLAGGPSNTGELFF. The DNA sequence is TGCGCCAGCAGGCGTCTAGCGGGAGGCCCTTCGAACACCGGGGAGCTGTTTTTT.